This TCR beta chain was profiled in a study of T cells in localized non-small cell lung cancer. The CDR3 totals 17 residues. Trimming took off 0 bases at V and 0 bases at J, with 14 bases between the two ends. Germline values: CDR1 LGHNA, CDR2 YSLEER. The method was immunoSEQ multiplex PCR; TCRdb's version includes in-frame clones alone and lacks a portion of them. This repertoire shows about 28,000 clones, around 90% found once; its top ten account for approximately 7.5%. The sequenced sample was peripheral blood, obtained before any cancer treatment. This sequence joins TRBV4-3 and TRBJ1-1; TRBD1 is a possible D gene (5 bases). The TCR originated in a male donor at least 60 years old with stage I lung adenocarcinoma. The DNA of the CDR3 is TGCGCCAGCAGCCAAGATTCGGGGACGATCATGAACACTGAAGCTTTCTTT. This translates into CASSQDSGTIMNTEAFF.